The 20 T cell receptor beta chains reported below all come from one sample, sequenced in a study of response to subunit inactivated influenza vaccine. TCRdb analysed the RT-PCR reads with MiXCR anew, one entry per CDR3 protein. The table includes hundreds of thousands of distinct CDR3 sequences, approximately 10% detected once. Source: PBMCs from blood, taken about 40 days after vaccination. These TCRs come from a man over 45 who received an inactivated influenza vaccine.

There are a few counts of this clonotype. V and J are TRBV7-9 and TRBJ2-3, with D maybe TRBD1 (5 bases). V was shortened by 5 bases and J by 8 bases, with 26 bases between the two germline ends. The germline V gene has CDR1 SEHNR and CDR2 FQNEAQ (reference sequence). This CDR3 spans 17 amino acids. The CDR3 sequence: CASSTSVVGQGLVTQYF. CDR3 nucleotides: TGTGCCAGCAGCACGTCTGTGGTTGGGCAGGGCTTGGTTACGCAGTATTTT.

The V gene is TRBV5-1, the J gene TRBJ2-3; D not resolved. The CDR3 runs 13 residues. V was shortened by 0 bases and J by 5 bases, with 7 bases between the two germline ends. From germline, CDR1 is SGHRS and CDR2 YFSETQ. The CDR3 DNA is TGCGCCAGCAGCTTGGTCACTGGAGATACGCAGTATTTT. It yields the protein CASSLVTGDTQYF.

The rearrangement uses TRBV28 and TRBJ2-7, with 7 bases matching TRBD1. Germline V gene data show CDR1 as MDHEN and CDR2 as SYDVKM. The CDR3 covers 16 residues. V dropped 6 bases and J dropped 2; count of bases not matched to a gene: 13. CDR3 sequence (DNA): TGTGCCAGCAGCCCCCCAATCGGGACAGAAGCCTACGAGCAGTACTTC. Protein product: CASSPPIGTEAYEQYF.

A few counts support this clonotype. The CDR3 reads CASSMIGQGRETQYF. CDR3 sequence (DNA): TGTGCCAGCAGCATGATAGGACAGGGGCGAGAGACCCAGTACTTC. The gene calls are TRBV7-7 and TRBJ2-5; TRBD1 aligns across 9 bases. CDR3 length equals 15 residues. Germline values: CDR1 SSHAT, CDR2 FNYEAQ (reference sequence). Trimming at V came to 5 bases and at J to 4 bases, leaving 8 bases not matched to a gene.

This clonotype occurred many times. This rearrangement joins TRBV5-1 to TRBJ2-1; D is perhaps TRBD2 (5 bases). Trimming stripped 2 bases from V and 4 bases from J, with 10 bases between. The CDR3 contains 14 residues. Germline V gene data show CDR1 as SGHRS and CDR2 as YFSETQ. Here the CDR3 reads CASSFQLVYNEQFF. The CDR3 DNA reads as TGCGCCAGCAGCTTTCAACTAGTTTACAATGAGCAGTTCTTC.

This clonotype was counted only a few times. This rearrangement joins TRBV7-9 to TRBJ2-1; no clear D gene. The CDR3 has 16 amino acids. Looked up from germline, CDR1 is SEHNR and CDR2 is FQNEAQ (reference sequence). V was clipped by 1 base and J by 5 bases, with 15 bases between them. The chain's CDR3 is CASSLVWGYTHNEQFF. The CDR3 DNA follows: TGTGCCAGCAGCTTAGTTTGGGGTTACACCCACAATGAGCAGTTCTTC. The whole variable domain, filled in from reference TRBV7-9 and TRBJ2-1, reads DTGVSQNPRHKITKRGQNVTFRCDPISEHNRLYWYRQTLGQGPEFLTYFQNEAQLEKSRLLSDRFSAERPKGSFSTLEIQRTEQGDSAMYLCASSLVWGYTHNEQFFGPGTRLTVL.

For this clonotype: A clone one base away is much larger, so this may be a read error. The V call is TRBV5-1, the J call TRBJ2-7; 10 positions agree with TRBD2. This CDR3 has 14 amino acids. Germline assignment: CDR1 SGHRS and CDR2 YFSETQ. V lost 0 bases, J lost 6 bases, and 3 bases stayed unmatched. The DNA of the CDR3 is TGCGCCAGCAGCTTGGCCGGGACTAGCGTCGAGCAGTACTTC. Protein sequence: CASSLAGTSVEQYF.

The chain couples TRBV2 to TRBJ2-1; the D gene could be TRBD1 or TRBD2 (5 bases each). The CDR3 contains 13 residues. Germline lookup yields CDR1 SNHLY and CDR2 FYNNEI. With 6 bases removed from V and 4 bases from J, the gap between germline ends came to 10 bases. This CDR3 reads CASRLDRYNEQFF. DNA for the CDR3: TGTGCCAGCAGACTAGACAGATACAATGAGCAGTTCTTC. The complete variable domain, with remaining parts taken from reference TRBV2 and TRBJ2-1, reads EPEVTQTPSHQVTQMGQEVILRCVPISNHLYFYWYRQILGQKVEFLVSFYNNEISEKSEIFDDQFSVERPDGSNFTLKIRSTKLEDSAMYFCASRLDRYNEQFFGPGTRLTVL.

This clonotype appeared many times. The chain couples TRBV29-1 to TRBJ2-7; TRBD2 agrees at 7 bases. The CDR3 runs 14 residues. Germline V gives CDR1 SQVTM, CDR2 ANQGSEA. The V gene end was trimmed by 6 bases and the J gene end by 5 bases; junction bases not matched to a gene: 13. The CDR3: CSVQRGGTRNEQYF. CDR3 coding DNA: TGCAGCGTGCAACGCGGGGGAACTAGGAACGAGCAGTACTTC.

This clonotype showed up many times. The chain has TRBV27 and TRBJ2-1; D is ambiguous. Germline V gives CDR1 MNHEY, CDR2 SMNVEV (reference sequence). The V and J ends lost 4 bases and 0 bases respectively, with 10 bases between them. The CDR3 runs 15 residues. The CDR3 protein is CASSSSSGSYNEQFF. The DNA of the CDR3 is TGTGCCAGCAGTTCATCTAGTGGCTCCTACAATGAGCAGTTCTTC.

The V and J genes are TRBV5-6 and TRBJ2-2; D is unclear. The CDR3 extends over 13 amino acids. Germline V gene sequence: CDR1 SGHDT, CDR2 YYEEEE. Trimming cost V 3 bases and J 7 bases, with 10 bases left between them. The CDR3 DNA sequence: TGTGCCAGCAGCTGGGTCATAATCGGGGAGCTGTTTTTT. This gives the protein CASSWVIIGELFF. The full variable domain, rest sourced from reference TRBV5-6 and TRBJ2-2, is DAGVTQSPTHLIKTRGQQVTLRCSPKSGHDTVSWYQQALGQGPQFIFQYYEEEERQRGNFPDRFSGHQFPNYSSELNVNALLLGDSALYLCASSWVIIGELFFGEGSRLTVL.

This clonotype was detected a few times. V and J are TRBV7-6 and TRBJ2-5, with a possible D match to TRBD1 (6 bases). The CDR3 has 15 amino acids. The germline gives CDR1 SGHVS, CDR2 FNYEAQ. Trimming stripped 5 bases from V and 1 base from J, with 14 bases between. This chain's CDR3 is CASSERGNLQETQYF. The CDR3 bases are TGTGCCAGCAGCGAGAGGGGGAACCTCCAAGAGACCCAGTACTTC.

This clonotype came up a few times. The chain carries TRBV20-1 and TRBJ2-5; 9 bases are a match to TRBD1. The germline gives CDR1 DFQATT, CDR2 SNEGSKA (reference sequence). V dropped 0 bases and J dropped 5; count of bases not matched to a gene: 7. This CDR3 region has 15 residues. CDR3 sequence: CSARDGDRVEETQYF. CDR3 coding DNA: TGCAGTGCTAGAGATGGGGACAGGGTAGAGGAGACCCAGTACTTC.

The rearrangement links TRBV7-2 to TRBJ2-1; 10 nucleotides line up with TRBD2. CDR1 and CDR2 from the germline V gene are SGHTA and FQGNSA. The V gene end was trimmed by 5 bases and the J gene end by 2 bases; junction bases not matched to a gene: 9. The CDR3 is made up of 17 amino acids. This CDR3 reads CASSQTQGLATYNEQFF. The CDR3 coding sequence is TGTGCCAGCAGCCAGACGCAGGGACTAGCGACCTACAATGAGCAGTTCTTC.

The CDR3 sequence is CASRPAFYGYTF. The CDR3 region has the DNA TGTGCCAGCAGGCCTGCTTTCTATGGCTACACCTTC. The chain is built from TRBV28 and TRBJ1-2; D is unclear. This CDR3 has 12 residues. Germline CDR1 and CDR2: MDHEN and SYDVKM. V dropped 6 bases and J dropped 4 bases, with 9 bases sitting between them.

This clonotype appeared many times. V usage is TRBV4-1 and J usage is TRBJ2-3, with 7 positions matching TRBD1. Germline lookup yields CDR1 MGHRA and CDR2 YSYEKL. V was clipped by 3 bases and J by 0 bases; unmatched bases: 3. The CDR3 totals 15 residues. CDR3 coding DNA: TGCGCCAGCAGCCACACAGGGGACAGCACAGATACGCAGTATTTT. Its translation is CASSHTGDSTDTQYF.

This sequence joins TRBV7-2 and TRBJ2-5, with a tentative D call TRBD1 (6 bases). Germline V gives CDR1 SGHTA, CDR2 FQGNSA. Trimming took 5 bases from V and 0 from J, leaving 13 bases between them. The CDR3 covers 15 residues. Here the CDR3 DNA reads TGTGCCAGCAGCCGAACTTGGGACAACCAAGAGACCCAGTACTTC. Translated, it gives CASSRTWDNQETQYF.

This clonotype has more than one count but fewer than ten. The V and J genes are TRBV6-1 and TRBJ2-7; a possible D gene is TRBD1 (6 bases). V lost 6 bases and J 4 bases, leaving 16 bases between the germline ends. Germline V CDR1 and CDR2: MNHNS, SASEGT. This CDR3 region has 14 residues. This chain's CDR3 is CASRKGPGVYEQYF. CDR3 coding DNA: TGTGCCAGCAGAAAGGGTCCAGGGGTATACGAGCAGTACTTC.

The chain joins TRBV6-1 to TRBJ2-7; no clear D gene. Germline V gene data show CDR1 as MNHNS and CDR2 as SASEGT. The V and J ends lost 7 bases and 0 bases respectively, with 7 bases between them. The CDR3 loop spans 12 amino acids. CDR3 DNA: TGTGCCAGCAAAGTGGGCTCCTACGAGCAGTACTTC. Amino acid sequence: CASKVGSYEQYF.

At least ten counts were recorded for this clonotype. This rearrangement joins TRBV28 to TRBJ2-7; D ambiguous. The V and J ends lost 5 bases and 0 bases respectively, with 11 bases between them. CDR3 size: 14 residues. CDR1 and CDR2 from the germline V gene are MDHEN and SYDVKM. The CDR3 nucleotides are TGTGCCAGCAGTCCGGACGGTAACTCCTACGAGCAGTACTTC. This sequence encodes CASSPDGNSYEQYF.